The 9 T cell receptor beta chains below come from one sample, sequenced in a study of T cells in Graves' hyperthyroidism and ophthalmopathy. The TCR beta CDR3 regions underwent amplification using RNA transcripts as the source. RT-PCR in the first round (using the HTBI primer set) targeted the TCR CDR3. TCRdb processed the multiplex PCR reads anew with MiXCR; each CDR3 protein has one entry. The table includes fewer than 650,000 distinct CDR3 sequences, approximately 15% detected once. The sequencing sample was made of blood. These receptors were obtained from a woman between 18 and 30 years old with Graves' ophthalmopathy.

In this sample, this clonotype turned up many times. The chain links TRBV2 to TRBJ2-7; 7 nucleotides match TRBD1. Germline V gene data show CDR1 as SNHLY and CDR2 as FYNNEI. V dropped 6 bases and J dropped 2; count of bases not matched to a gene: 13. The CDR3 extends over 16 amino acids. The CDR3 region has the DNA TGTGCCAGCAGAGGCCACGAGACAGGGTCAGCCTACGAGCAGTACTTC. Translated: CASRGHETGSAYEQYF. Supplemented by reference TRBV2 and TRBJ2-7, the full variable domain reads EPEVTQTPSHQVTQMGQEVILRCVPISNHLYFYWYRQILGQKVEFLVSFYNNEISEKSEIFDDQFSVERPDGSNFTLKIRSTKLEDSAMYFCASRGHETGSAYEQYFGPGTRLTVT.

This rearrangement joins TRBV5-4 to TRBJ2-7; 9 bases fit TRBD2. Germline CDR1 SGHNT, CDR2 YYREEE (reference sequence). CDR3 length equals 15 residues. Losses at the gene ends were 1 base for V and 2 bases for J; bases not matched to a gene: 4. The CDR3 loop reads CASSLSASGTYEQYF. The CDR3 DNA sequence: TGTGCCAGCAGCTTGTCGGCTAGCGGGACCTACGAGCAGTACTTC. Supplemented by reference TRBV5-4 and TRBJ2-7, the full variable domain reads ETGVTQSPTHLIKTRGQQVTLRCSSQSGHNTVSWYQQALGQGPQFIFQYYREEENGRGNFPPRFSGLQFPNYSSELNVNALELDDSALYLCASSLSASGTYEQYFGPGTRLTVT.

This clonotype was seen a handful of times. The chain is built from TRBV20-1 and TRBJ2-1; no firm D call. Germline V gives CDR1 DFQATT, CDR2 SNEGSKA (reference sequence). This CDR3 is built from 15 residues. The germline V and J ends were trimmed by 0 bases and 5 bases, with 14 bases remaining between them. CDR3 protein: CSARDLLGQDNEQFF. The CDR3, as DNA: TGCAGTGCTAGAGATCTTTTGGGCCAAGACAATGAGCAGTTCTTC.

This clonotype was recorded a few times. This rearrangement joins TRBV7-2 to TRBJ2-1; D possibly uses TRBD1 or TRBD2 (5 bases each). The V end lost 3 bases, the J end lost 8 bases, and 14 bases lay between the germline ends. The CDR3 is 14 residues long. Germline V gives CDR1 SGHTA, CDR2 FQGNSA. CDR3 in DNA: TGTGCCAGCAGCTTGGCCGAGGGGAGAGATGAGCAGTTCTTC. Amino acid sequence: CASSLAEGRDEQFF.

The V call is TRBV7-9, the J call TRBJ1-4; D gene ambiguous. Looked up from germline, CDR1 is SEHNR and CDR2 is FQNEAQ (reference sequence). This CDR3 comprises 16 residues. V gave up 4 bases and J gave up 0 bases, with 12 bases separating them. CDR3 sequence reads: CASSSVHVATNEKLFF. CDR3 bases: TGTGCCAGCAGCTCGGTACACGTTGCAACTAATGAAAAACTGTTTTTT. The variable domain in full, with the rest retrieved from reference TRBV7-9 and TRBJ1-4, is DTGVSQNPRHKITKRGQNVTFRCDPISEHNRLYWYRQTLGQGPEFLTYFQNEAQLEKSRLLSDRFSAERPKGSFSTLEIQRTEQGDSAMYLCASSSVHVATNEKLFFGSGTQLSVL.

This clonotype was picked up one time. Possible read error: a much larger clone is one base away. This chain uses TRBV27 with TRBJ2-7; unclear D gene. This CDR3 has 14 amino acids. Germline lookup yields CDR1 MNHEY and CDR2 SMNVEV (reference sequence). Deletions cut 0 bases from V and 6 bases from J, with 12 bases between. The CDR3: CASSLSGPRVEQYF. Here the CDR3 DNA reads TGTGCCAGCAGTTTATCGGGCCCCCGGGTCGAGCAGTACTTC.

This clonotype was observed a handful of times. The chain carries TRBV6-2 or TRBV6-3 and TRBJ1-1; D gene ambiguous. This CDR3 region has 19 residues. The V end was cut by 3 bases, the J end by 1 base, with 24 bases between. Germline loops: CDR1 MNHEY, CDR2 SVGEGT. The CDR3: CASSYSDPLKAITNTEAFF. In nucleotides, the CDR3 is TGTGCCAGCAGTTATTCCGACCCGCTAAAGGCTATTACGAACACTGAAGCTTTCTTT.

This clonotype was picked up many times. The rearrangement uses TRBV30 and TRBJ2-1, with 8 nucleotides matching TRBD2. Germline CDR1 GTSNPN, CDR2 SVGIG (reference sequence). V dropped 5 bases and J dropped 1; count of bases not matched to a gene: 4. The CDR3 is made up of 14 amino acids. CDR3 amino acids: CAWGAGVSYNEQFF. In DNA form, the CDR3 reads TGTGCCTGGGGAGCGGGAGTATCCTACAATGAGCAGTTCTTC.

This clonotype was seen repeatedly, ten times or more. This chain uses TRBV24-1 with TRBJ1-1; 7 bases align to TRBD1. The germline V gene has CDR1 KGHDR and CDR2 SFDVKD. This CDR3 has 15 residues. The V and J ends lost 5 bases and 0 bases, in that order; junction bases with no gene match: 5. The CDR3 DNA reads as TGTGCCACCAGTGCGCGGGACAGATTGAACACTGAAGCTTTCTTT. Its translation is CATSARDRLNTEAFF.